This entry features one T cell receptor (beta chain) sequence. Antigen: not known. The CDR3 is 13 residues long. V lost 4 bases, J lost 4 bases, and 7 bases lay in between. CDR1 is ENHRY and CDR2 is SYGVKD in the germline V gene. The data stem from a study of shared clonotypes between healthy human individuals. General observations from the study: The generation probabilities recorded for non-shared clonotypes fell below those of clonotypes shared by all four donors.

Repertoires were generated with immunoSEQ multiplex PCR, while TCRdb's copy carries only in-frame clones and drops some. The data contain approximately 330,000 clones, 73% of them singletons. Nashville, Tennessee was home to all donors, who were Caucasian adults. The sequence was obtained from a man aged 25-45 years in good health. The chain uses TRBV10-3 and TRBJ2-2; D ambiguous. Sequencing used memory CD4+ T cells sorted from blood. Subset: CD45RA-negative fraction. CDR3 amino acids: CAISGSTTGELFF. Here the CDR3 DNA reads TGTGCCATCAGTGGATCAACCACCGGGGAGCTGTTTTTT.